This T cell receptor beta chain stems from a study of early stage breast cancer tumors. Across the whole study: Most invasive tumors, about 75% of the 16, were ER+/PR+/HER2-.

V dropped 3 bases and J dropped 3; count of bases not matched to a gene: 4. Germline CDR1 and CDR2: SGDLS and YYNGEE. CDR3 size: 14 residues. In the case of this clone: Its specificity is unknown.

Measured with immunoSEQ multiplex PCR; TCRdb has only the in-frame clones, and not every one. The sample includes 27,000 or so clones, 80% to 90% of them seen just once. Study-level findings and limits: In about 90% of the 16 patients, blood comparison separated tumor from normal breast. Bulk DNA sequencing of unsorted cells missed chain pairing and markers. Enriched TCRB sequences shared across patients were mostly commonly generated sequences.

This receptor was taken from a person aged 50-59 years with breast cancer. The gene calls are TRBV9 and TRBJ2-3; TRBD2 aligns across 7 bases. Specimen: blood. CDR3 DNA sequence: TGTGCCAGCAGCGCCGGACTAGGGACAGATACGCAGTATTTT. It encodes CASSAGLGTDTQYF. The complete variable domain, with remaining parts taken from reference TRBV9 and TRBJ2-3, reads DSGVTQTPKHLITATGQRVTLRCSPRSGDLSVYWYQQSLDQGLQFLIQYYNGEERAKGNILERFSAQQFPDLHSELNLSSLELGDSALYFCASSAGLGTDTQYFGPGTRLTVL.